The rows below give T cell receptor beta chains drawn from one sample of a study of sequential checkpoint blockade in melanoma. Generated by immunoSEQ multiplex PCR, the TCRdb table keeps only in-frame clones and is missing some. The sample has about 17,000 clones, about 70% seen once. This specimen consisted of CD8+ T cells sorted from blood (inferred from file names), obtained from a patient given nivolumab and ipilimumab in sequence. These receptors were collected from a human donor with melanoma. The CDR3 runs from the conserved cysteine through the conserved F or W. Fields, in order: D gene, V gene, clone size, J gene, CDR3 DNA, CDR3 protein. D genes are given only for firm matches. A clone size is listed for some rows: how often the clone was seen (once, few, many), or a class if it is expanded.

>TRBD1|TRBV9|-|TRBJ1-2
TGTGCCAGCAGCGTAGAGGGACAGGGGTCCTATGGCTACACCTTC
CASSVEGQGSYGYTF
>TRBD2|TRBV28|-|TRBJ2-4
TGTGCCAGCAGTCCGGGACTAGCGGGGGCCAAAAACATTCAGTACTTC
CASSPGLAGAKNIQYF
>-|TRBV29-1|-|TRBJ1-1
TGCAGCGTTGTGGATCAGGGTACTGAAGCTTTCTTT
CSVVDQGTEAFF
>TRBD2|TRBV5-4|-|TRBJ2-3
TGTGCCAGCAGCCTTTACCGGGACTACCTCACAGATACGCAGTATTTT
CASSLYRDYLTDTQYF
>-|TRBV2|-|TRBJ1-4
TGTGCCAGCAGCGGCGGGGGATGGGGCAGCCTCGGTGAAAAACTGTTTTTT
CASSGGGWGSLGEKLFF
>TRBD1|TRBV2|-|TRBJ2-1
TGTGCCAGCATTATGGACAGGAGCTCCTACAATGAGCAGTTCTTC
CASIMDRSSYNEQFF
>-|TRBV27|-|TRBJ2-1
TGTGCCAGCAGTTTCTCCTCCAGGGGAATTCCCTACAATGAGCAGTTCTTC
CASSFSSRGIPYNEQFF
>-|TRBV4-1|-|TRBJ2-7
TGCGCCAGCAGCCAAGAGGAGTTCTACGAGCAGTACTTC
CASSQEEFYEQYF
>-|TRBV5-4|-|TRBJ2-7
TGTGCCAGCAGCTTTGGCGGGGGCGTGGACGAGCAGTACTTC
CASSFGGGVDEQYF
>TRBD2|TRBV9|-|TRBJ2-5
TGTGCCAGCAGCGTAGGGATAGCGGGGGTACAAGAGACCCAGTACTTC
CASSVGIAGVQETQYF
>TRBD1|TRBV9|-|TRBJ2-5
TGTGCCAGCAGCGGGCAAGACAGGGCTCAAGAGACCCAGTACTTC
CASSGQDRAQETQYF
>-|TRBV27|-|TRBJ2-7
TGTGCCAGCAGCGATAGTTTAGACAGGCAGACCTACGAGCAGTACTTC
CASSDSLDRQTYEQYF
>-|TRBV2|-|TRBJ1-1
TGTGCCAGCAGCCCGCGTATTTTCCCCCCTGAAGCTTTCTTT
CASSPRIFPPEAFF
>-|TRBV7-9|few|TRBJ1-1
TGTGCCACCGTCACCCGGGGCACTGAAGCTTTCTTT
CATVTRGTEAFF
>-|TRBV5-4|-|TRBJ2-1
TGTGCCAGCAGCTTGGAATTAAATGTTGAGGGTGAGCAGTTCTTC
CASSLELNVEGEQFF
>-|TRBV7-9|-|TRBJ1-6
TGTGCCAGCAGCGCGGCTAATTCACCCCTCCACTTT
CASSAANSPLHF
>-|TRBV7-9|-|TRBJ1-1
TGTGCCAGCAGCCCCTTGGGTAGCGGGGACACTGAAGCTTTCTTT
CASSPLGSGDTEAFF
>-|TRBV4-1|-|TRBJ1-1
TGCGCCAGCAGCCAAGCGGTGACTATTGGACCAGAAGCTTTCTTT
CASSQAVTIGPEAFF
>-|TRBV7-2|-|TRBJ1-2
TGTGCCAGCAGCTATCAGGGCTATGGCTACACCTTC
CASSYQGYGYTF
>TRBD2|TRBV5-1|-|TRBJ2-1
TGCGCCAGCAGCCACACTAGCGGGGGGACCAATGAGCAGTTCTTC
CASSHTSGGTNEQFF
>-|TRBV5-4|-|TRBJ2-5
TGTGCCAGCAGCTTGGATGGACAGCAAGAGACCCAGTACTTC
CASSLDGQQETQYF
>TRBD1|TRBV5-4|-|TRBJ1-1
TGTGCCAGCAGCCGGGGGACAGGGGCAGCTTTCTTT
CASSRGTGAAFF
>-|TRBV7-2|-|TRBJ1-1
TGTGCCAGCAGCTCCACCGAGGGGGGGAAGATGAACACTGAAGCTTTCTTT
CASSSTEGGKMNTEAFF
>TRBD1|TRBV9|-|TRBJ1-4
TGTGCCAGCAGCGTAGGGACAGGGGATGAAAAACTGTTTTTT
CASSVGTGDEKLFF
>-|TRBV5-4|-|TRBJ1-2
TGTGCCAGCAGCTTGGGGTTCACGAGTTATGGCTACACCTTC
CASSLGFTSYGYTF
>TRBD2|TRBV9|-|TRBJ2-1
TGTGCCAGCAGTGGGCCGGGACTAGCGTCCGGGTGGCGTTCGGATGAGCAGTTCTTC
CASSGPGLASGWRSDEQFF
>-|TRBV5-5|-|TRBJ1-1
TGTGCCAGCAGCTTGGACAGTTGGAACACTGAAGCTTTCTTT
CASSLDSWNTEAFF
>-|TRBV6-6|-|TRBJ1-2
TGTGCCAGCAACCCCCAAGAGGCAGGGAGGTTCTATGGCTACACCTTC
CASNPQEAGRFYGYTF
>TRBD1|TRBV27|once|TRBJ2-2
TGTGCCAGCGGCGCAGATCCGGGACAGGAGAACACCGGGGAGCTGTTTTTT
CASGADPGQENTGELFF